This TCR beta chain was documented in a study of cytomegalovirus exposure and HLA in healthy donors. Overall study findings and caveats: One variant, a missense change in DCLRE1C, was linked in a later analysis to TCR beta V- and J-gene trimming. From TCR beta sequences, most subjects' HLA-A and HLA-B alleles were reportedly predicted accurately. Later analysis indicated greater clonal expansion among HLA-associated TCR beta chains than among equally common other chains. Serostatus for CMV was the only available immune exposure information.

Comment on this clone: The antigen is undetermined.

Primers for the PCR totalled 60 Vbeta and 13 Jbeta. Measured with immunoSEQ multiplex PCR; TCRdb has only the in-frame clones, and not every one. The profile covers 140,000 to 150,000 clones, with roughly 80% appearing a single time and about 6.7% taken by the ten largest. The germline V gene has CDR1 SEHNR and CDR2 FQNEAQ (reference sequence). The CDR3 runs to 15 residues. The V and J ends lost 1 base and 5 bases respectively, with 14 bases between them. What was sequenced was PBMCs. This TCR was sampled from a woman in her thirties or forties in good health and CMV-seropositive. The genes are TRBV7-9 and TRBJ2-5; D is ambiguous. CDR3 in DNA: TGTGCCAGCAGCTTAGGAACGTCCGGGTCCGAGACCCAGTACTTC. It encodes CASSLGTSGSETQYF.